The present T cell receptor (beta chain) was sequenced within a study of CD8 T cells in ankylosing spondylitis. The CDR3 sequence is 16 residues long. Germline-derived CDR1 and CDR2 are DFQATT and SNEGSKA (reference sequence). Trimming took 1 base from V and 4 from J, leaving 19 bases between them. The study, taken as a whole, reports: Seemingly characteristic of ankylosing spondylitis blood was a TCR beta motif consisting of several highly homologous variants.

As regards this clonotype: The antigen is unknown.

Quantitative barcoded 5'-RACE was used to prepare TCR beta libraries. TCRdb re-called the 5' RACE reads through MiXCR, storing one row per CDR3 protein. This sample has 250,000 or so distinct CDR3 sequences, with 20% to 30% found just once. This receptor was identified in a male donor with ankylosing spondylitis or in good health (not recorded which). The sequenced sample was blood, either unsorted or a sorted T cell fraction (not recorded which). The J gene is TRBJ2-5, the V gene TRBV20-1; D possibly corresponds to TRBD2 (6 bases). CDR3 protein: CSARGGNAETGETQYF. The CDR3 DNA follows: TGCAGTGCTAGAGGCGGGAACGCCGAAACGGGAGAGACCCAGTACTTC.